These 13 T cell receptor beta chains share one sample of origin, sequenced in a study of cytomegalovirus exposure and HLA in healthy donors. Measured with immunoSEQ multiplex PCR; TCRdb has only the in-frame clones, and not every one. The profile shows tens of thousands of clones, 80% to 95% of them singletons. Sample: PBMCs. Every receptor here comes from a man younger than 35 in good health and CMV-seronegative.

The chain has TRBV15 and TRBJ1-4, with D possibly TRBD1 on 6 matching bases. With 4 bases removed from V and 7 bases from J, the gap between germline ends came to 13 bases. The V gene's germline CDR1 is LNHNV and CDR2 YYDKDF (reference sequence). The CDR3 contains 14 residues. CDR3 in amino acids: CATSIGGEGEKLFF. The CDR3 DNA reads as TGTGCCACCAGCATTGGGGGCGAAGGTGAAAAACTGTTTTTT. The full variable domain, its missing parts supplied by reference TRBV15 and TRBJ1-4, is DAMVIQNPRYQVTQFGKPVTLSCSQTLNHNVMYWYQQKSSQAPKLLFHYYDKDFNNEADTPDNFQSRRPNTSFCFLDIRSPGLGDTAMYLCATSIGGEGEKLFFGSGTQLSVL.

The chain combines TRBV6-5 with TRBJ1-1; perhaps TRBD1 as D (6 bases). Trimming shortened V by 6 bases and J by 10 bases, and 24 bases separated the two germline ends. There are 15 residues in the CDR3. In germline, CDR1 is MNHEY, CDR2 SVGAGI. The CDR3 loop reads CASSLKMDSRVRAFF. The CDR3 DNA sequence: TGTGCCAGCAGCCTTAAAATGGACAGTAGGGTTCGAGCTTTCTTT.

The CDR3 nucleotides read TGTGCCAGCAGTTTCCCGGGGAGCTTGTACAATGAGCAGTTCTTC. Its protein is CASSFPGSLYNEQFF. The gene calls are TRBV7-3 and TRBJ2-1; tentative D call: TRBD2 (5 bases). In germline, CDR1 is SGHTA, CDR2 FQGTGA. CDR3 length: 15 amino acids. The V end lost 6 bases, the J end lost 4 bases, and 16 bases lay between the germline ends.

The CDR3 nucleotides are TGTGCCAGCAGCTTAAGTTCGGGGGGCCGAAATGAGCAGTTCTTC. The encoded protein is CASSLSSGGRNEQFF. The chain carries TRBV7-2 and TRBJ2-1; the D gene is possibly TRBD2 (7 bases). Germline assignment: CDR1 SGHTA and CDR2 FQGNSA. There are 15 residues in the CDR3. V shed 2 bases and J shed 7 bases, with 15 bases lying between them. Drawing the rest from reference TRBV7-2 and TRBJ2-1, the complete variable domain is GAGVSQSPSNKVTEKGKDVELRCDPISGHTALYWYRQSLGQGLEFLIYFQGNSAPDKSGLPSDRFSAERTGGSVSTLTIQRTQQEDSAVYLCASSLSSGGRNEQFFGPGTRLTVL.

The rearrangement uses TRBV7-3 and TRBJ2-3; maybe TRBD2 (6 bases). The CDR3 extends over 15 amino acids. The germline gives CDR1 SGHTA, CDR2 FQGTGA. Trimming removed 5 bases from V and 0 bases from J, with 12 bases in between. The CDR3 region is CASSPFSGSTDTQYF. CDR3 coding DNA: TGTGCCAGCAGCCCATTTAGCGGAAGCACAGATACGCAGTATTTT.

CDR3 sequence reads: CASSHRTGSNYGYTF. The DNA for the CDR3 is TGCGCCAGCAGCCATCGGACAGGGTCTAACTATGGCTACACCTTC. The V and J genes are TRBV4-3 and TRBJ1-2, with TRBD1 matching over 8 bases. The CDR3 covers 15 residues. The V and J ends lost 3 bases and 0 bases, in that order; junction bases with no gene match: 3. Germline V gene data show CDR1 as LGHNA and CDR2 as YSLEER.

The CDR3 protein is CASSLDRGSTDTQYF. DNA of the CDR3: TGTGCCAGCAGCTTAGACAGGGGGAGCACAGATACGCAGTATTTT. This sequence joins TRBV11-2 and TRBJ2-3; TRBD1 matches 7 bases. Per the germline V gene, CDR1 is SGHAT and CDR2 is FQNNGV. V was clipped by 0 bases and J by 0 bases; unmatched bases: 0. The CDR3 totals 15 residues. Variable domain in full (rest from reference TRBV11-2 and TRBJ2-3): EAGVAQSPRYKIIEKRQSVAFWCNPISGHATLYWYQQILGQGPKLLIQFQNNGVVDDSQLPKDRFSAERLKGVDSTLKIQPAKLEDSAVYLCASSLDRGSTDTQYFGPGTRLTVL.

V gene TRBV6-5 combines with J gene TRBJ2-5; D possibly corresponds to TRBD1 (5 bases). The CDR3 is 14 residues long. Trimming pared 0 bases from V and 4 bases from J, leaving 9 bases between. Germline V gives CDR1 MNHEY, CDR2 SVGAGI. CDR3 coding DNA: TGTGCCAGCAGTTACTCGGCAGGGATAGAGACCCAGTACTTC. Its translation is CASSYSAGIETQYF.

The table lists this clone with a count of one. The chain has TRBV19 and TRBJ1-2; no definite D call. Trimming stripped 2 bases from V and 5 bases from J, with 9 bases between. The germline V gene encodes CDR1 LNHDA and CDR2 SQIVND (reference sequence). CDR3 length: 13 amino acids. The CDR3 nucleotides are TGTGCCAGTAGTATAACAGAATTGTATGGCTACACCTTC. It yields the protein CASSITELYGYTF. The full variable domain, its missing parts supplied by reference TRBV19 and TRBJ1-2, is DGGITQSPKYLFRKEGQNVTLSCEQNLNHDAMYWYRQDPGQGLRLIYYSQIVNDFQKGDIAEGYSVSREKKESFPLTVTSAQKNPTAFYLCASSITELYGYTFGSGTRLTVV.

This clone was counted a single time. The CDR3 DNA follows: TGTGCCAGTAAGGTCAATCCAGGGCCTCGGGTCGAGCAGTACTTC. Translated: CASKVNPGPRVEQYF. The chain uses TRBV19 and TRBJ2-7, with D tentatively TRBD1 (5 bases). V lost 7 bases and J 6 bases, leaving 22 bases between the germline ends. This CDR3 region has 15 residues. Germline V lookup: CDR1 LNHDA, CDR2 SQIVND (reference sequence).

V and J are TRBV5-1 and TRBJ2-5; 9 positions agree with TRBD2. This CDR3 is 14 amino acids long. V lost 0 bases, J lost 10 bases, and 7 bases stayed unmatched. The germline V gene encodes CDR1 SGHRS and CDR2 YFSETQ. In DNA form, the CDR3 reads TGCGCCAGCAGCTTGGCTAGCGGGGCAGGGATCCAGTACTTC. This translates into CASSLASGAGIQYF. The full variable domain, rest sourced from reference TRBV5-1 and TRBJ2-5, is KAGVTQTPRYLIKTRGQQVTLSCSPISGHRSVSWYQQTPGQGLQFLFEYFSETQRNKGNFPGRFSGRQFSNSRSEMNVSTLELGDSALYLCASSLASGAGIQYFGPGTRLLVL.

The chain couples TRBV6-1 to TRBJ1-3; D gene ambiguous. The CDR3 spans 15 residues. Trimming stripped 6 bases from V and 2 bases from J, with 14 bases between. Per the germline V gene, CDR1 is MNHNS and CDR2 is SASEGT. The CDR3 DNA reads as TGTGCCAGCAGCCAAGGGAGGGCTACTGGAAACACCATATATTTT. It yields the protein CASSQGRATGNTIYF.

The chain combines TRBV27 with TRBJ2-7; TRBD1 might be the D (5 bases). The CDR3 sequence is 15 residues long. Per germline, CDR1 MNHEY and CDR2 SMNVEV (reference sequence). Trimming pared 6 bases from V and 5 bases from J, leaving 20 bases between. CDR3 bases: TGTGCCAGCAGCCAAGTAGGGGCCCCTTGGAACGAGCAGTACTTC. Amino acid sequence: CASSQVGAPWNEQYF.